These 14 T cell receptor beta chains share one sample of origin, sequenced in a study of T cell responses to AZD1222 COVID-19 vaccine. Method: immunoSEQ multiplex PCR; TCRdb's copy keeps in-frame clones and lacks some. There are some 120,000 clones in the sample; roughly 86% occur only once, and around 3% lies in the top ten. The sequences come from peripheral blood, collected 28 days after the second AZD1222 dose. All receptors come from an adult who received the AZD1222 COVID-19 vaccine.

The chain joins TRBV5-1 to TRBJ1-2, with D uncertain. This CDR3 spans 17 amino acids. Germline CDR1 reads SGHRS; CDR2 reads YFSETQ. Trimming took off 3 bases at V and 0 bases at J, with 18 bases between the two ends. This CDR3 is CASSSRQPFSANYGYTF. For the CDR3, the DNA is TGCGCCAGCAGCTCGCGACAACCTTTTTCAGCTAACTATGGCTACACCTTC.

The chain employs TRBV9 and TRBJ2-2; D unclear. Germline lookup yields CDR1 SGDLS and CDR2 YYNGEE. There are 12 residues in the CDR3. Trimming pared 3 bases from V and 7 bases from J, leaving 7 bases between. The CDR3 protein is CASSAEIGELFF. The CDR3 nucleotides are TGTGCCAGCAGCGCCGAGATCGGGGAGCTGTTTTTT.

V usage is TRBV23-1 and J usage is TRBJ1-5, with 9 bases that match TRBD1. TRBV23-1 is filed as an ORF, its function uncertain. This CDR3 region has 16 residues. V lost 0 bases and J lost 7; bases outside the gene matches: 7. The CDR3 coding sequence is TGCGCCAGCAGTCAATCGTTGGGGACAGGGTTCCAGCCCCAGCATTTT. It encodes CASSQSLGTGFQPQHF.

This clone has more than one count but fewer than ten. J is TRBJ1-6 and V is TRBV3-1 (or the pseudogene TRBV3-2); D not certain. The CDR3 runs to 12 residues. The germline V gene encodes CDR1 LGHDT and CDR2 YNNKEL (reference sequence). V gave up 4 bases and J gave up 7 bases, with 5 bases separating them. CDR3 sequence (DNA): TGTGCCAGCAGCCGGTTAAATTCACCCCTCCACTTT. The encoded protein is CASSRLNSPLHF.

The rearrangement links TRBV4-3 to TRBJ1-6; 8 positions match TRBD1. Germline trimming cut 4 bases from V and 9 bases from J; bases unmatched to any gene: 8. CDR1 and CDR2 (germline): LGHNA, YSLEER. The CDR3 length is 15 residues. The CDR3 bases are TGCGCCAGCAGCCGCCAAGGGACAGGTGTTTCACCCCTCCACTTT. Protein: CASSRQGTGVSPLHF.

The rearrangement joins TRBV9 to TRBJ2-2; D call uncertain. The germline V gene has CDR1 SGDLS and CDR2 YYNGEE. Trimming cost V 0 bases and J 0 bases, with 6 bases left between them. This CDR3 is built from 15 residues. The CDR3 loop is CASSVAVTNTGELFF. As DNA, the CDR3 is TGTGCCAGCAGCGTAGCGGTTACGAACACCGGGGAGCTGTTTTTT.

The V and J genes are TRBV19 and TRBJ2-7; D is tentatively TRBD1 or TRBD2 (5 bases each). The CDR3 is made up of 17 amino acids. The ends were cut back, 1 base at V and 3 bases at J, with 19 bases in the middle. Germline-derived CDR1 and CDR2 are LNHDA and SQIVND (reference sequence). The CDR3 loop reads CASSIGSPGPRYYEQYF. The CDR3, as DNA: TGTGCCAGTAGTATAGGGTCACCGGGACCAAGATACTACGAGCAGTACTTC.

This sequence joins TRBV25-1 and TRBJ1-1; possible D gene TRBD1, 5 bases. This CDR3 spans 13 amino acids. CDR1 is MGHDK, CDR2 SYGVNS, per germline. The ends were cut back, 6 bases at V and 1 base at J, with 9 bases in the middle. The CDR3 nucleotides read TGTGCCAGCAGGGGACTAGGGAACACTGAAGCTTTCTTT. Amino acids: CASRGLGNTEAFF. Full variable domain (remainder filled in from reference TRBV25-1 and TRBJ1-1): EADIYQTPRYLVIGTGKKITLECSQTMGHDKMYWYQQDPGMELHLIHYSYGVNSTEKGDLSSESTVSRIRTEHFPLTLESARPSHTSQYLCASRGLGNTEAFFGQGTRLTVV.

The rearrangement uses TRBV30 and TRBJ1-1; D gene uncertain. The V gene lost 3 bases and the J gene lost 3 bases, with 17 bases spanning the gap. The CDR3 runs to 15 residues. From germline, CDR1 is GTSNPN and CDR2 SVGIG (reference sequence). CDR3 protein: CAWRKGMGLDTEAFF. The CDR3 DNA is TGTGCCTGGAGGAAGGGTATGGGTTTGGACACTGAAGCTTTCTTT.

CDR3 in amino acids: CATSDFKGGTNYGYTF. For the CDR3, the DNA is TGTGCCACCAGTGATTTTAAGGGGGGCACGAACTATGGCTACACCTTC. The chain employs TRBV24-1 and TRBJ1-2; tentative D call: TRBD1 (6 bases). This CDR3 is built from 16 residues. Germline V lookup: CDR1 KGHDR, CDR2 SFDVKD. Between the trimmed V and J ends, which lost 1 base and 2 bases, there was a span of 13 bases.

V and J are TRBV7-9 and TRBJ1-1; D remains ambiguous. Germline CDR1 reads SEHNR; CDR2 reads FQNEAQ (reference sequence). Trimming removed 3 bases at V and 7 bases at J, with 9 bases between. There are 12 residues in the CDR3. The CDR3 spells CASSLRQIEAFF. The CDR3 DNA sequence: TGTGCCAGCAGCTTGCGTCAGATTGAAGCTTTCTTT.

There are many counts of this clone. V gene TRBV28 combines with J gene TRBJ1-2, with TRBD1 as a possible D gene (6 bases). V was clipped by 11 bases and J by 8 bases, with 24 bases between them. The CDR3 runs 14 residues. Germline CDR1 MDHEN, CDR2 SYDVKM. CDR3 protein: CAVPRSRGGSGYTF. The CDR3 bases are TGTGCCGTTCCCCGATCCAGGGGAGGATCAGGCTACACCTTC.

This sequence joins TRBV15 and TRBJ2-7; TRBD1 aligns across 11 bases. The CDR3 totals 16 residues. Germline CDR1 LNHNV, CDR2 YYDKDF (reference sequence). With 1 base clipped from V and 7 bases from J, the junction kept 9 bases outside the gene matches. Written as DNA, the CDR3 is TGTGCCACCAGCAGAGTACCCGGGACAGGGGGTGATGAGCAGTACTTC. This encodes CATSRVPGTGGDEQYF.

This chain joins TRBV19 and TRBJ2-7; TRBD1 aligns across 8 bases. The trim removed 6 bases at V and 8 bases at J, leaving 12 bases unmatched. In germline, CDR1 is LNHDA, CDR2 SQIVND (reference sequence). The CDR3 sequence is 14 residues long. The DNA for the CDR3 is TGTGCCAGTAGCGGCGGACAGGGACGGGCCAAGCAGTACTTC. Translation gives CASSGGQGRAKQYF.